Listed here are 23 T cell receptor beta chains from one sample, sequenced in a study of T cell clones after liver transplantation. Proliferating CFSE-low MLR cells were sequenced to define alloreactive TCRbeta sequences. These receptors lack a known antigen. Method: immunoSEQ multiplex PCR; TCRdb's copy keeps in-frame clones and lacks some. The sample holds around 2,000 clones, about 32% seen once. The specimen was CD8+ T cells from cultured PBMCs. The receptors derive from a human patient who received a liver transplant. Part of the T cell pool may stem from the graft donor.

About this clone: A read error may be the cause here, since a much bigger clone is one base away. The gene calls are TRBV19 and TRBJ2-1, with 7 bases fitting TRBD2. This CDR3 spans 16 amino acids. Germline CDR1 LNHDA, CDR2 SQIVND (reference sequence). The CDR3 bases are TGTGCCAGTAGTATTAGGCGGGAGCCCCCCATCAATGAGCAGCTCTTC. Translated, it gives CASSIRREPPINEQLF.

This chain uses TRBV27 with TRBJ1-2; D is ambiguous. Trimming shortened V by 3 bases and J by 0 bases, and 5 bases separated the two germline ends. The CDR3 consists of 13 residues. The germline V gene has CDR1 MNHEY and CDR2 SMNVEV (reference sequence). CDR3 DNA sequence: TGTGCCAGCAGTTTTGAGGCTAACTATGGCTACACCTTC. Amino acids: CASSFEANYGYTF.

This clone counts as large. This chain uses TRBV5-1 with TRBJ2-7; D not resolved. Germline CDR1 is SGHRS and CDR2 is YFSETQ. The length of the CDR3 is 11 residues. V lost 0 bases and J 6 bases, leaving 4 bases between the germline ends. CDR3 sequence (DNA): TGCGCCAGCAGCTTGGGTCCCGAGCAGTACTTC. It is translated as CASSLGPEQYF. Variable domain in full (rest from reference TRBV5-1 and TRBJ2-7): KAGVTQTPRYLIKTRGQQVTLSCSPISGHRSVSWYQQTPGQGLQFLFEYFSETQRNKGNFPGRFSGRQFSNSRSEMNVSTLELGDSALYLCASSLGPEQYFGPGTRLTVT.

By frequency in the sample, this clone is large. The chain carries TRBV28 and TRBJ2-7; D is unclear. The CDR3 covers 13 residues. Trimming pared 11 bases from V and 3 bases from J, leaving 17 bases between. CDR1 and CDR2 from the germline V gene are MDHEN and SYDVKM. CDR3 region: CAGSIGWGYEQYF. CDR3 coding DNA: TGTGCCGGATCTATAGGCTGGGGCTACGAGCAGTACTTC.

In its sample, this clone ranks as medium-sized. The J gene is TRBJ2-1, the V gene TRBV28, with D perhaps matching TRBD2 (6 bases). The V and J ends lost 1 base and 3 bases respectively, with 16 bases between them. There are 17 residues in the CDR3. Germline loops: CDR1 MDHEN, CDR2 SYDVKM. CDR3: CASSLSAWQEGYNEQFF. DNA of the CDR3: TGTGCCAGCAGTTTATCCGCATGGCAGGAGGGCTACAATGAGCAGTTCTTC.

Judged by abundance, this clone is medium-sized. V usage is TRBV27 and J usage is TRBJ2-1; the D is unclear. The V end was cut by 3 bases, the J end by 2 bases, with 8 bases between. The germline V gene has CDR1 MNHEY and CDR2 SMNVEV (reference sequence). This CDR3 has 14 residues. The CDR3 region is CASSFSGPYNEQFF. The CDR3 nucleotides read TGTGCCAGCAGTTTCAGTGGGCCCTACAATGAGCAGTTCTTC.

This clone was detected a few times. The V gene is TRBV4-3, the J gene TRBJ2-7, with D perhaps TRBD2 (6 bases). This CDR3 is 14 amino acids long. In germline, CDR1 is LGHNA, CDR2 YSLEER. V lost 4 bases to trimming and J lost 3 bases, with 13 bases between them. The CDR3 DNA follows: TGCGCCAGCAGCCCCCGGGAGACTTACTACGAGCAGTACTTC. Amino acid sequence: CASSPRETYYEQYF.

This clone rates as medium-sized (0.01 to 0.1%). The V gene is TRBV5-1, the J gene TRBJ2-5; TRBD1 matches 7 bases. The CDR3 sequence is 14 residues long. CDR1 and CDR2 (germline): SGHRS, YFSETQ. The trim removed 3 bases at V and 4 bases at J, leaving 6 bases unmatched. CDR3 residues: CASSSGQDGETQYF. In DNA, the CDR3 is TGCGCCAGCAGCTCCGGACAGGACGGAGAGACCCAGTACTTC.

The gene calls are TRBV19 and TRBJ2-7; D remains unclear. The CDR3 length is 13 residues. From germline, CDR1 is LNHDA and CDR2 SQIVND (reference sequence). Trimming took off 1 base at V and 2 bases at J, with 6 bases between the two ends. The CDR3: CASSIGSPYEQYF. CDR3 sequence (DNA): TGTGCCAGTAGTATAGGCAGCCCCTACGAGCAGTACTTC.

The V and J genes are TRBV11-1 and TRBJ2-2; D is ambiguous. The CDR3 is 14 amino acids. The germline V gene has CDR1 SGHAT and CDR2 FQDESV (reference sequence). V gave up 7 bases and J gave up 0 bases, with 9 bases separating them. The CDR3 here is CASTPTPNTGELFF. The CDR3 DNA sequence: TGTGCCAGCACCCCGACCCCGAACACCGGGGAGCTGTTTTTT.

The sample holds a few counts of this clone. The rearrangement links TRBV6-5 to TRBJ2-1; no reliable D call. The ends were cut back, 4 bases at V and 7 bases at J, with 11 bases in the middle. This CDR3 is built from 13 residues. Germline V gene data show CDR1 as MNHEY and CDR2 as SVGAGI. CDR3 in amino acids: CASSWNSWNEQFF. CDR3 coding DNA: TGTGCCAGCAGTTGGAATAGTTGGAATGAGCAGTTCTTC.

The CDR3 sequence: CASSIAGSSYEQYF. The CDR3 DNA sequence: TGTGCCAGTAGTATAGCGGGGAGCTCCTACGAGCAGTACTTC. This sequence joins TRBV19 and TRBJ2-7, with D possibly matching TRBD2 (5 bases). The V end was cut by 1 base, the J end by 0 bases, with 7 bases between. From germline, CDR1 is LNHDA and CDR2 SQIVND (reference sequence). The CDR3 contains 14 residues.

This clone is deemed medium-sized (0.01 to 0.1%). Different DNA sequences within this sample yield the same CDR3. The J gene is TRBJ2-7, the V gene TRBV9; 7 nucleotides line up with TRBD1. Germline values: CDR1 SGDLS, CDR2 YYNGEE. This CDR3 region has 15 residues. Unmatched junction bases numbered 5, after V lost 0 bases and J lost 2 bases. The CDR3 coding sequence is TGTGCCAGCAGCGTAGGGGACAGCTCCACCTACGAGCAGTACTTC. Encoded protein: CASSVGDSSTYEQYF.

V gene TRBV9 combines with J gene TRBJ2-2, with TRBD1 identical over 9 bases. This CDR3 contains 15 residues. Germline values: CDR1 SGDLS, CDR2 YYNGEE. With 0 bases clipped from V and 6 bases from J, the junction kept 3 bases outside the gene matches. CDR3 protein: CASSVEQGASGELFF. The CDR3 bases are TGTGCCAGCAGCGTAGAACAGGGGGCTTCCGGGGAGCTGTTTTTT. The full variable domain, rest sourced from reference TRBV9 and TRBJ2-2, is DSGVTQTPKHLITATGQRVTLRCSPRSGDLSVYWYQQSLDQGLQFLIQYYNGEERAKGNILERFSAQQFPDLHSELNLSSLELGDSALYFCASSVEQGASGELFFGEGSRLTVL.

CDR3 loop: CASSPTSTEAFF. Here the CDR3 DNA reads TGTGCCAGCAGCCCTACAAGCACTGAAGCTTTCTTT. V and J are TRBV11-2 and TRBJ1-1; D remains unclear. V lost 5 bases and J lost 4, with 8 bases in between. The CDR3 covers 12 residues. CDR1 is SGHAT and CDR2 is FQNNGV in the germline V gene.

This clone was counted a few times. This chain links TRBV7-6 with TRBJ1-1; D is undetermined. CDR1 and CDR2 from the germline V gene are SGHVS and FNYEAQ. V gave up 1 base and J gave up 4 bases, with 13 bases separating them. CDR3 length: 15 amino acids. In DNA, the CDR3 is TGTGCCAGCAGCTTAGGGACCTCAGGATCCACTGAAGCTTTCTTT. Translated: CASSLGTSGSTEAFF.

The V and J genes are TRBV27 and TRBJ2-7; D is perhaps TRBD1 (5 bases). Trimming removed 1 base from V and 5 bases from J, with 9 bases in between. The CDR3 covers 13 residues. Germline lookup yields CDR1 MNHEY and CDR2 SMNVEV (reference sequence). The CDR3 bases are TGTGCCAGCAGTTTATACAGGTTCCACGAGCAGTACTTC. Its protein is CASSLYRFHEQYF.

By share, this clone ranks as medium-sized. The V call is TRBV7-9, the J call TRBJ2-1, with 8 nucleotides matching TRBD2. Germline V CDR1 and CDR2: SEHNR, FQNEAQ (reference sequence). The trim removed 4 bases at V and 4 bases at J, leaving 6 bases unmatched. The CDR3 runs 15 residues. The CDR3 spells CASSSSGGGYNEQFF. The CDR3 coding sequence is TGTGCCAGCAGCTCCAGCGGGGGAGGGTACAATGAGCAGTTCTTC.

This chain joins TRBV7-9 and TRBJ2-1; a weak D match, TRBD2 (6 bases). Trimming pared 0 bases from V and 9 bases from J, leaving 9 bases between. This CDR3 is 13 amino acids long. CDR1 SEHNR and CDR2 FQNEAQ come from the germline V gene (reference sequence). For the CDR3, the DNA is TGTGCCAGCAGCTTAGCACTAGCAGCTGAGCAGTTCTTC. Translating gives CASSLALAAEQFF.

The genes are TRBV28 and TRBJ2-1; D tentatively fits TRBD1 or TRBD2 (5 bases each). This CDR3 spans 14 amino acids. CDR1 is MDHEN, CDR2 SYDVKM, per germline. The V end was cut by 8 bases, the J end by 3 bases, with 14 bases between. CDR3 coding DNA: TGTGCCAGCGAGGGGACCACCAACTACAATGAGCAGTTCTTC. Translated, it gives CASEGTTNYNEQFF.

CDR3 region: CASSLGTAYEQYF. In DNA form, the CDR3 reads TGTGCCAGCAGCTTAGGAACAGCCTACGAGCAGTACTTC. The genes are TRBV7-4 and TRBJ2-7, with no clear D. V was shortened by 1 base and J by 2 bases, with 6 bases between the two germline ends. The V gene's germline CDR1 is SGHVT and CDR2 SQSDAQ. This CDR3 spans 13 amino acids.

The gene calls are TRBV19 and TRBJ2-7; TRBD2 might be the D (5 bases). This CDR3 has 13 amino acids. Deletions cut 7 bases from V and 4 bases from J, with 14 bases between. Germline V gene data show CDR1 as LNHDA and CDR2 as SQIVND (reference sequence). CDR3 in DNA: TGTGCCAGTACTTGGGCAGAGGGATACGAGCAGTACTTC. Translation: CASTWAEGYEQYF.

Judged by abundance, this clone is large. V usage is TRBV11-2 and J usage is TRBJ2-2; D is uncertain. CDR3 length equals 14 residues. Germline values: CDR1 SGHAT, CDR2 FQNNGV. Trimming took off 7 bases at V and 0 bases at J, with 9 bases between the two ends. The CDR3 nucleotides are TGTGCCAGCACCCCGACCCCGAACACCGGGGAGCTGTTTTTT. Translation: CASTPTPNTGELFF.